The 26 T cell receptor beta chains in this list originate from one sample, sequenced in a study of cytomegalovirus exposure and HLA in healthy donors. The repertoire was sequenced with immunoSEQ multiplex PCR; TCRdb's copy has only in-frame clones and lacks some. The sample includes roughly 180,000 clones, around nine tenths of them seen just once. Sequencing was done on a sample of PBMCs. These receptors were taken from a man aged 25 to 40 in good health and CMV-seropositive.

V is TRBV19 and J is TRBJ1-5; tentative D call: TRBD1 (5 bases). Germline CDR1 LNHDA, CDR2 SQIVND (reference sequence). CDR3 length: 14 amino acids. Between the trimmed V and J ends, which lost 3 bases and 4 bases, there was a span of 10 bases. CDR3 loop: CASSIEQENQPQHF. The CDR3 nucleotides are TGTGCCAGTAGTATCGAACAGGAGAATCAGCCCCAGCATTTT.

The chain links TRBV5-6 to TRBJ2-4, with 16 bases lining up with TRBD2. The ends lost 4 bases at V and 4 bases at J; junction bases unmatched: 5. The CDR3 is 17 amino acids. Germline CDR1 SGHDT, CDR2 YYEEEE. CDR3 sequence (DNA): TGTGCCAGCAGCGCGGGACTAGCGGGGGGGCGTAAAAACATTCAGTACTTC. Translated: CASSAGLAGGRKNIQYF.

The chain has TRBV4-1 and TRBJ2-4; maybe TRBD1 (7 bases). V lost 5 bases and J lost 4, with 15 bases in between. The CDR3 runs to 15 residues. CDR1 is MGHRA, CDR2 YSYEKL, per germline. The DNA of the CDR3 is TGCGCCAGCAGCTGGGAGGTGACAGGGAAAAACATTCAGTACTTC. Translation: CASSWEVTGKNIQYF.

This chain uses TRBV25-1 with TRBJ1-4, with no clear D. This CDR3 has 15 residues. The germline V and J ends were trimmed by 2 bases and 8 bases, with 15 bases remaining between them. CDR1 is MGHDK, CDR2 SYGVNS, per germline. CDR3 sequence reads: CASSEGKGRREKLFF. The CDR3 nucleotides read TGTGCCAGCAGTGAAGGGAAAGGCCGAAGGGAAAAACTGTTTTTT.

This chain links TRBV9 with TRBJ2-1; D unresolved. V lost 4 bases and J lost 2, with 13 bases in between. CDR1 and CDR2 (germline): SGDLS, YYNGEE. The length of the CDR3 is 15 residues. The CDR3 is CASSPRWGAYNEQFF. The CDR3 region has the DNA TGTGCCAGCAGCCCAAGATGGGGTGCCTACAATGAGCAGTTCTTC.

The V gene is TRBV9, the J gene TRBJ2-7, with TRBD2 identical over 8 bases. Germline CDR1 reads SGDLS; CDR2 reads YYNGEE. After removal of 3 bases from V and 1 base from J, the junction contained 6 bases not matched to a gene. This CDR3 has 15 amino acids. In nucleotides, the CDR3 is TGTGCCAGCAGCGCGTCCGCGGGAGGTTCCTACGAGCAGTACTTC. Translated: CASSASAGGSYEQYF.

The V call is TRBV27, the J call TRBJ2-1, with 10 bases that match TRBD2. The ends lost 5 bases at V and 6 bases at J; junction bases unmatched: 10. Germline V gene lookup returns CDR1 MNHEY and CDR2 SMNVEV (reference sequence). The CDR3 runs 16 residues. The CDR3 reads CASSPPSGRALNEQFF. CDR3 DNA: TGTGCCAGCAGTCCCCCGAGCGGGAGGGCCCTCAATGAGCAGTTCTTC.

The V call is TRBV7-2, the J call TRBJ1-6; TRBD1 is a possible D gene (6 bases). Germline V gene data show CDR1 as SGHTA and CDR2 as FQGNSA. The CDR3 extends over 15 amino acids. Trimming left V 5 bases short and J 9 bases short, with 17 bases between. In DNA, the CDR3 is TGTGCCAGCAGCCTATCACAGGGTCTGGGTTCACCCCTCCACTTT. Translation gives CASSLSQGLGSPLHF.

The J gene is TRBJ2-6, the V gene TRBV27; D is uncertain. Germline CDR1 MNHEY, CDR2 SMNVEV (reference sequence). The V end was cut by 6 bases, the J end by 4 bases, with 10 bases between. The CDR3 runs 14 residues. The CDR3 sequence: CASSWGAGANVLTF. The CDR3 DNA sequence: TGTGCCAGCAGCTGGGGTGCCGGGGCCAACGTCCTGACTTTC.

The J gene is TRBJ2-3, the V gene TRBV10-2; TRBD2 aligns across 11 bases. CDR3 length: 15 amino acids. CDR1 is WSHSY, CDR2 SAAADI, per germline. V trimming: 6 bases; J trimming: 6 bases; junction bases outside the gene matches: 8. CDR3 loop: CASRELAGAGDTQYF. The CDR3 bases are TGCGCCAGCAGGGAACTAGCGGGGGCCGGGGATACGCAGTATTTT.

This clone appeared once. Here the CDR3 reads CATSRDLYGAYYEQYF. The DNA for the CDR3 is TGTGCCACCAGCAGAGATCTATACGGGGCGTACTACGAGCAGTACTTC. V gene TRBV15 combines with J gene TRBJ2-7, with D perhaps given as TRBD1 or TRBD2 (5 bases each). This CDR3 has 16 residues. The V and J ends lost 0 bases and 3 bases respectively, with 15 bases between them. Germline lookup yields CDR1 LNHNV and CDR2 YYDKDF (reference sequence).

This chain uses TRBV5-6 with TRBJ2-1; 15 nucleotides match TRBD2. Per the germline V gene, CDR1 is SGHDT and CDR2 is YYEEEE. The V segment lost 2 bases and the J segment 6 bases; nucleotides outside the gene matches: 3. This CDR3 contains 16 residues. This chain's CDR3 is CASSFQGLAGGNEQFF. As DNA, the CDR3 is TGTGCCAGCAGCTTCCAGGGACTAGCGGGAGGCAATGAGCAGTTCTTC.

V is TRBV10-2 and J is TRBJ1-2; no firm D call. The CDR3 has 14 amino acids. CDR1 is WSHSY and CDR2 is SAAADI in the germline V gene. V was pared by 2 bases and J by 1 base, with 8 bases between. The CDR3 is CASSEPRGNYGYTF. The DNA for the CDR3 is TGCGCCAGCAGTGAGCCCCGGGGTAACTATGGCTACACCTTC.

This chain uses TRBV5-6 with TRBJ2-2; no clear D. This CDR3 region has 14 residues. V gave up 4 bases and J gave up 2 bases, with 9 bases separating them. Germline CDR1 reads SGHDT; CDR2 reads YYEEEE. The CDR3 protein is CASSTLLNTGELFF. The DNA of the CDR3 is TGTGCCAGCAGCACACTACTTAACACCGGGGAGCTGTTTTTT.

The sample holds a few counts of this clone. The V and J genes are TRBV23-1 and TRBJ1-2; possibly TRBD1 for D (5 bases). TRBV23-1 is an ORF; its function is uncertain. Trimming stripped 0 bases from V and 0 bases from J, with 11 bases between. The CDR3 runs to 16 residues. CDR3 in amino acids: CASSQSGQGANYGYTF. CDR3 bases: TGCGCCAGCAGTCAATCCGGGCAGGGAGCTAACTATGGCTACACCTTC.

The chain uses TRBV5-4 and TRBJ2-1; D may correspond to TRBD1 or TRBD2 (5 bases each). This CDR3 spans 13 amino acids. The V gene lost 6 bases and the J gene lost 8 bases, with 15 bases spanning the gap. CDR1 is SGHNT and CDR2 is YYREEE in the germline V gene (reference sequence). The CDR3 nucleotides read TGTGCCAGCACCCCCAGGGAGAGCGATGAGCAGTTCTTC. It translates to CASTPRESDEQFF.

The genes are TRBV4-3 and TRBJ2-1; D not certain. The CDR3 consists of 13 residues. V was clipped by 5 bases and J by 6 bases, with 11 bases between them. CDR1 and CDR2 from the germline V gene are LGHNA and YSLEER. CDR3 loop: CASSYEVGNEQFF. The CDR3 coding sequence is TGCGCCAGCAGCTACGAGGTGGGCAATGAGCAGTTCTTC.

CDR3 sequence reads: CASSPGQGISYEQYF. The CDR3 DNA reads TGTGCCAGCAGTCCCGGACAGGGTATCTCCTACGAGCAGTACTTC. This chain links TRBV28 with TRBJ2-7; 8 bases fit TRBD1. Germline trimming cut 5 bases from V and 0 bases from J; bases unmatched to any gene: 6. The germline V gene encodes CDR1 MDHEN and CDR2 SYDVKM. The CDR3 runs to 15 residues. Filled out from reference TRBV28 and TRBJ2-7, the complete variable domain reads DVKVTQSSRYLVKRTGEKVFLECVQDMDHENMFWYRQDPGLGLRLIYFSYDVKMKEKGDIPEGYSVSREKKERFSLILESASTNQTSMYLCASSPGQGISYEQYFGPGTRLTVT.

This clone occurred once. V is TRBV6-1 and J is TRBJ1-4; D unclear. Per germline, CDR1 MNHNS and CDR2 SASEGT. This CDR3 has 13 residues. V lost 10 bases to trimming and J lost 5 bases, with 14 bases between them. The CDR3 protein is CATVAGLNEKLFF. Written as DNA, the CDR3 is TGTGCCACGGTCGCAGGTCTGAATGAAAAACTGTTTTTT.

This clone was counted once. The CDR3 DNA reads as TGTGCCAGTAGTATATCGTTAAATCAGCCCCAGCATTTT. Its translation is CASSISLNQPQHF. The genes are TRBV19 and TRBJ1-5, with D unclear. V was cut by 2 bases and J by 4 bases, with 6 bases left in between. The CDR3 has 13 amino acids. The germline V gene has CDR1 LNHDA and CDR2 SQIVND (reference sequence).

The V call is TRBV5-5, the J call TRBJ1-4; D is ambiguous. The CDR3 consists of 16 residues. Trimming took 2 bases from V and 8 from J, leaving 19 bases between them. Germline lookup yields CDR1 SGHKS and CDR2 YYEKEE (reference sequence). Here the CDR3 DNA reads TGTGCCAGCAGCTTCGCTTGGAGTGCCGAGAGGGAAAAACTGTTTTTT. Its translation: CASSFAWSAEREKLFF.

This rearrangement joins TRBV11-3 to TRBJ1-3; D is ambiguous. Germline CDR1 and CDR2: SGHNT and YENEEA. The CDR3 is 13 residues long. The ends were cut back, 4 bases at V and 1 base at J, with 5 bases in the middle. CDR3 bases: TGTGCCAGCAGCTCTTTGTCTGGAAACACCATATATTTT. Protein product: CASSSLSGNTIYF.

CDR3 nucleotide sequence: TGTGCCAGCAGGTTAGCGGGAGACGAGCAGTTCTTC. Translation gives CASRLAGDEQFF. The rearrangement joins TRBV7-3 to TRBJ2-1, with 9 nucleotides matching TRBD2. With 6 bases clipped from V and 10 bases from J, the junction kept 4 bases outside the gene matches. Germline V gene sequence: CDR1 SGHTA, CDR2 FQGTGA. This CDR3 contains 12 residues.

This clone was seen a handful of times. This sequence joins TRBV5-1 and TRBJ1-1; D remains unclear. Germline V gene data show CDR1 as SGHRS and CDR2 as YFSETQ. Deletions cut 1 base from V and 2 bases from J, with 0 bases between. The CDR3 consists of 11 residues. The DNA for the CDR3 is TGCGCCAGCAGCTTGAACACTGAAGCTTTCTTT. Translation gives CASSLNTEAFF.

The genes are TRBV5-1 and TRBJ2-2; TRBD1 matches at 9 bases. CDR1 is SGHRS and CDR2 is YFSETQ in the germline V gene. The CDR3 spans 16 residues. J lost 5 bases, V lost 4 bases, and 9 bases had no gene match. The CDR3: CASSERQGVDTGELFF. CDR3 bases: TGCGCCAGCAGCGAACGACAGGGGGTCGATACCGGGGAGCTGTTTTTT.

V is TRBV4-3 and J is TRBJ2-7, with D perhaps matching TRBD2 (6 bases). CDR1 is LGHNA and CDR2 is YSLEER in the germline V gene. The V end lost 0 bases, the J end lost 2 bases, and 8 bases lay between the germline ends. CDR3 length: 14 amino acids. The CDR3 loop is CASSQDSGAYEQYF. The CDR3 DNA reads TGCGCCAGCAGCCAAGATTCGGGGGCCTACGAGCAGTACTTC.